This T cell receptor (beta chain) came from a study of T cell responses to AZD1222 COVID-19 vaccine. The protocol was immunoSEQ multiplex PCR, while the TCRdb copy is restricted to in-frame clones and leaves out a portion. The profile shows 90,000 to 140,000 clones, 80% to 90% of them singletons. The CDR3 is 15 residues long. In germline, CDR1 is SGHAT, CDR2 FQNNGV. V lost 3 bases and J lost 6, with 14 bases in between. Whole-study results and caveats: Spike-specific TCR breadth rose after two AZD1222 doses, and depth rose as well. None of the repertoires were sampled until the peak T cell response had passed. At baseline, just five to seven AZD1222 recipients tested seropositive.

About this clone itself: Its specificity is not known.

Here the sequenced sample was peripheral blood, taken 28 days after the second AZD1222 dose. This sequence joins TRBV11-2 and TRBJ2-2; possible D gene TRBD2, 5 bases. The receptor was derived from an adult who received the AZD1222 COVID-19 vaccine. Written as DNA, the CDR3 is TGTGCCAGCAGCTTTCGTCGGGAAGTTGCCGGGGAGCTGTTTTTT. Encoded protein: CASSFRREVAGELFF.